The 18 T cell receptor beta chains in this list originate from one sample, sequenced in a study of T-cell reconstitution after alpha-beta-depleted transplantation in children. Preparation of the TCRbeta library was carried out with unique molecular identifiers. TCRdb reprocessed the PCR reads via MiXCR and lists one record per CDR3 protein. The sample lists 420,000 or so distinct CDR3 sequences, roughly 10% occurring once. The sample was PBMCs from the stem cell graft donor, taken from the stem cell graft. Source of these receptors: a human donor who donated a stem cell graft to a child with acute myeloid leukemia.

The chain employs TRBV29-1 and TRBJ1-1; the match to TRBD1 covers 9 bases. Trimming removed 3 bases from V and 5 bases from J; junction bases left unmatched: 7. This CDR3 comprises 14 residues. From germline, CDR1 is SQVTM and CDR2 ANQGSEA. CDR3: CSVDRGQGGTEAFF. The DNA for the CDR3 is TGCAGCGTTGATAGGGGACAGGGTGGGACTGAAGCTTTCTTT.

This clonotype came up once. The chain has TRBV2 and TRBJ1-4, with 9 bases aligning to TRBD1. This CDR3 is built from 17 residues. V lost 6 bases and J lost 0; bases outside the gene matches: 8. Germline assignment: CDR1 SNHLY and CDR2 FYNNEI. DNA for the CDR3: TGTGCCAGCAGGGGACAGGGCTTATTAGCAACTAATGAAAAACTGTTTTTT. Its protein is CASRGQGLLATNEKLFF.

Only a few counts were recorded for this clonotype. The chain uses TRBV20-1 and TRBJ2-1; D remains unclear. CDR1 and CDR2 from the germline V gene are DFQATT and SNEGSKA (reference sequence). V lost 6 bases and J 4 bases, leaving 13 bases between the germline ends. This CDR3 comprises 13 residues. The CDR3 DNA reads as TGCAGTGCCGCCCACTACTTATACAATGAGCAGTTCTTC. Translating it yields CSAAHYLYNEQFF.

The chain's CDR3 is CSAGTSYEQYF. The CDR3 DNA is TGCAGCGCCGGGACTTCCTACGAGCAGTACTTC. The chain links TRBV29-1 to TRBJ2-7; D might be TRBD2 (6 bases). With 7 bases removed from V and 1 base from J, the gap between germline ends came to 8 bases. There are 11 residues in the CDR3. CDR1 and CDR2 (germline): SQVTM, ANQGSEA.

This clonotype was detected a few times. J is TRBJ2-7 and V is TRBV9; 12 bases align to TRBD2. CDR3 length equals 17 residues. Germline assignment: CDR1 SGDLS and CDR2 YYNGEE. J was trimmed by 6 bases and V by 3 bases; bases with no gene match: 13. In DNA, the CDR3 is TGTGCCAGCAGCGCTCAAAGACTAGCGGGAGATATATCCGAGCAGTACTTC. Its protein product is CASSAQRLAGDISEQYF. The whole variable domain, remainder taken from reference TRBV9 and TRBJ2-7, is DSGVTQTPKHLITATGQRVTLRCSPRSGDLSVYWYQQSLDQGLQFLIQYYNGEERAKGNILERFSAQQFPDLHSELNLSSLELGDSALYFCASSAQRLAGDISEQYFGPGTRLTVT.

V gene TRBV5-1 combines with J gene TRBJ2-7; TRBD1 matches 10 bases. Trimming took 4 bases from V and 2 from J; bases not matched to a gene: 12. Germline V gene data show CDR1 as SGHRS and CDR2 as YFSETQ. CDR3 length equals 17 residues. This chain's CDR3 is CASSKGDRTGGAYEQYV. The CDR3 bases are TGCGCCAGCAGCAAGGGGGATCGGACAGGGGGAGCCTACGAGCAGTACGTC.

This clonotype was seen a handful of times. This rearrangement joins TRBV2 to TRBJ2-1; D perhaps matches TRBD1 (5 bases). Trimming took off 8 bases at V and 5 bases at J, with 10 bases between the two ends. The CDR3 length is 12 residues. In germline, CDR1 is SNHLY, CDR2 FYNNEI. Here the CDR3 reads CASSGFDNEQFF. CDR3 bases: TGTGCCAGCTCAGGGTTCGACAATGAGCAGTTCTTC.

The CDR3 DNA sequence: TGCAGTGCACCCGGAAGATCCCGCTACAATGAGCAGTTCTTC. It translates to CSAPGRSRYNEQFF. This rearrangement joins TRBV20-1 to TRBJ2-1; D unresolved. V was trimmed by 6 bases and J by 3 bases, leaving 15 bases between them. There are 14 residues in the CDR3. Germline V gene lookup returns CDR1 DFQATT and CDR2 SNEGSKA (reference sequence).

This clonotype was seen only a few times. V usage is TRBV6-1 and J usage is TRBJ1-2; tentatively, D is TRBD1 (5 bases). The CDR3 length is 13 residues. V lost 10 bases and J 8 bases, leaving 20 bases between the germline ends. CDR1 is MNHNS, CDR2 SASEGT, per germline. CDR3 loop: CANGLAGLLGYTF. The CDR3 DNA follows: TGTGCCAACGGGCTGGCGGGGCTCTTAGGCTACACCTTC.

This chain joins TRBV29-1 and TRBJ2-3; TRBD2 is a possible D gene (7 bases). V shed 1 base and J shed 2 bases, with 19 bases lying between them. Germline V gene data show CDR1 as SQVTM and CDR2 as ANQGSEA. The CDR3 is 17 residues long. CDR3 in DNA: TGCAGCGTTGAAGGGGGGGCGGGAGACATGACCACAGATACGCAGTATTTT. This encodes CSVEGGAGDMTTDTQYF.

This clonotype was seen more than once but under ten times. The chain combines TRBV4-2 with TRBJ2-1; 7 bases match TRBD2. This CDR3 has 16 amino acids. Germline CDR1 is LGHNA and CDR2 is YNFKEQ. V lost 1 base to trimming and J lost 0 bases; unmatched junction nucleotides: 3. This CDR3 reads CASSQGGSVSYNEQFF. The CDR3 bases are TGTGCCAGCAGCCAAGGCGGGAGTGTCTCCTACAATGAGCAGTTCTTC.

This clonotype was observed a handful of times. CDR3 amino acids: CASSLANRDRGRWNEQFF. CDR3 sequence (DNA): TGCGCCAGCAGCTTGGCCAACCGGGACAGGGGGCGTTGGAATGAGCAGTTCTTC. The V call is TRBV5-1, the J call TRBJ2-1; 12 nucleotides align to TRBD1. With 0 bases clipped from V and 7 bases from J, the junction kept 11 bases outside the gene matches. The germline V gene encodes CDR1 SGHRS and CDR2 YFSETQ. The CDR3 totals 18 residues.

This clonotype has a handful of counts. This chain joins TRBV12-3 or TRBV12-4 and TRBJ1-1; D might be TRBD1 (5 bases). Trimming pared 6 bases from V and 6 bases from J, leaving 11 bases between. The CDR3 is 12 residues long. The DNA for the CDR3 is TGTGCCAGCAGGTATGGGGGGGCTGAAGCTTTCTTT. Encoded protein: CASRYGGAEAFF.

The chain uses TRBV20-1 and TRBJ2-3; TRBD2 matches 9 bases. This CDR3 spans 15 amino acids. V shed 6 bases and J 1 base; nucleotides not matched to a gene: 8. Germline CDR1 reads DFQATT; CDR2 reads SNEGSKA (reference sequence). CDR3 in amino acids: CSASGREGRTDTQYF. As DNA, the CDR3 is TGCAGTGCCAGTGGGCGGGAGGGCCGCACAGATACGCAGTATTTT.

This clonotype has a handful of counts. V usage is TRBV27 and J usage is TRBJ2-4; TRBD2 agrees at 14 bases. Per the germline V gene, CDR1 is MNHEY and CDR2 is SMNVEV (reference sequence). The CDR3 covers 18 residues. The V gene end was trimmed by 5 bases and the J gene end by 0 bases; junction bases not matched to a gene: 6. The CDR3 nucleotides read TGTGCCAGCAGTCTTCGACTAGCGGGAGGGCTAGCCAAAAACATTCAGTACTTC. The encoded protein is CASSLRLAGGLAKNIQYF.

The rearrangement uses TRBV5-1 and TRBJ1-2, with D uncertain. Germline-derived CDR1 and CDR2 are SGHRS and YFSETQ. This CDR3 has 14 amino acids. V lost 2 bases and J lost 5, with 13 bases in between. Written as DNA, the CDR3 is TGCGCCAGCAGCTTTGACACCGCGAGGTATGGCTACACCTTC. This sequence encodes CASSFDTARYGYTF.

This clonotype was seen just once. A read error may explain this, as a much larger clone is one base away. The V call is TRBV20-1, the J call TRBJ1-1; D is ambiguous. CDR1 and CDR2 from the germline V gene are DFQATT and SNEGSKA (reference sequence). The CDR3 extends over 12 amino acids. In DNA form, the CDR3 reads TGCAGTGCTAGAGATGGCGCCACTGAACCTTTCTTT. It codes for CSARDGATEPFF.

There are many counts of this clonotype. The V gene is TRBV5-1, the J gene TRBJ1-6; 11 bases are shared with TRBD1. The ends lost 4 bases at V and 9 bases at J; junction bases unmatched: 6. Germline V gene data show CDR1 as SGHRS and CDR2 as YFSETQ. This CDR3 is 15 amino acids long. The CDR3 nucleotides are TGCGCCAGCAGCGGACAGGGGGCGATTGGTTCACCCCTCCACTTT. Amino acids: CASSGQGAIGSPLHF.